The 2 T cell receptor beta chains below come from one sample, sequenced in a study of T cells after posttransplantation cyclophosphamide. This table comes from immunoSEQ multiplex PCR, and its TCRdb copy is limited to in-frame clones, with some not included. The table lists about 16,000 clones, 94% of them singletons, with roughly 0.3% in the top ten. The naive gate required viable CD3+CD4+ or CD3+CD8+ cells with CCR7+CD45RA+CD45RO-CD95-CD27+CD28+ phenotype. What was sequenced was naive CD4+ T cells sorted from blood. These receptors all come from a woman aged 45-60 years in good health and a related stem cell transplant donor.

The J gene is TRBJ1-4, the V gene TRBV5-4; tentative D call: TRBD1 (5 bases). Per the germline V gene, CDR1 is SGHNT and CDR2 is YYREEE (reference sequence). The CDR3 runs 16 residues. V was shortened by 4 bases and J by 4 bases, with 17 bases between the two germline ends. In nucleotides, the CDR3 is TGTGCCAGCAGCACCCTGACAGACGGAAATAATGAAAAACTGTTTTTT. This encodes CASSTLTDGNNEKLFF.

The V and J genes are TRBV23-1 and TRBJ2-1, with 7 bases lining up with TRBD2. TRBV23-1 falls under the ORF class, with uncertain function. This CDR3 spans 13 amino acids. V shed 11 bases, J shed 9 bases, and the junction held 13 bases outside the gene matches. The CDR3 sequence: CAQRMGGTSEQFF. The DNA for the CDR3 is TGCGCCCAACGAATGGGGGGGACGAGTGAGCAGTTCTTC.